The TCR beta chain under discussion was sequenced for a study of cytomegalovirus exposure and HLA in healthy donors. Study results and caveats: TCR clusters originating in the first cohort tended to co-occur in the approximately 130 validation repertoires, according to a later analysis. Reports indicated that the classifier achieved high specificity and sensitivity in diagnosing cytomegalovirus status. Some TCR beta chains (more than 150 of them) were listed as cytomegalovirus-associated.

Worth noting for this clone: The antigen is undetermined.

Deletions cut 3 bases from V and 7 bases from J, with 16 bases between. The CDR3 extends over 14 amino acids. The germline V gene has CDR1 MNHEY and CDR2 SMNVEV (reference sequence). Separation from the approximately 670-subject first cohort characterized the approximately 120-subject validation cohort, to which the donors belonged. This table comes from immunoSEQ multiplex PCR, and its TCRdb copy is limited to in-frame clones, with some not included. The sample includes about 240,000 clones, approximately 83% seen only once; the top ten take 1% to 1.5%. The sample was PBMCs. This receptor was obtained from a woman aged 30 to 39 in good health and CMV-seropositive. The chain carries TRBV27 and TRBJ2-7, with D maybe TRBD1 (5 bases). CDR3 nucleotides: TGTGCCAGCAGTTTTCAGGGAATTACGCGAGAGCAGTACTTC. It specifies CASSFQGITREQYF.